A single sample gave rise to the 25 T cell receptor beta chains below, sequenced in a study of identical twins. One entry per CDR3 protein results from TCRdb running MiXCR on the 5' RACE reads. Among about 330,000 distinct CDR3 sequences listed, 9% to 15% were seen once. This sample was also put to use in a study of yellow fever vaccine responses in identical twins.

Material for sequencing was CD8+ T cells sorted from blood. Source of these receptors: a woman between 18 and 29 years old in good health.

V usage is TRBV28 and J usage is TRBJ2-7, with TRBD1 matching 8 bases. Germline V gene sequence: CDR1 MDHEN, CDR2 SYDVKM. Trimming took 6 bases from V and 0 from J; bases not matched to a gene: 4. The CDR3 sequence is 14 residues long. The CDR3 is CASRRTGSSYEQYF. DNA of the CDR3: TGTGCCAGCAGAAGGACAGGGAGCTCCTACGAGCAGTACTTC.

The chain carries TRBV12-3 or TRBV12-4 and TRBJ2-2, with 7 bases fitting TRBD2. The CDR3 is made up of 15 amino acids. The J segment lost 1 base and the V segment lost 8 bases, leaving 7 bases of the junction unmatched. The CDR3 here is CASAQQRGNTGELFF. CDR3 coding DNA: TGTGCCAGCGCTCAGCAGCGGGGGAACACCGGGGAGCTGTTTTTT.

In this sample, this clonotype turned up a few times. Here the CDR3 DNA reads TGTGCCAGCAGCTTAAGGTGGCAGGGGGCCTACAATGAGCAGTTCTTC. It encodes CASSLRWQGAYNEQFF. The chain combines TRBV7-6 with TRBJ2-1, with 7 positions matching TRBD1. Germline trimming cut 2 bases from V and 2 bases from J; bases unmatched to any gene: 6. The germline V gene has CDR1 SGHVS and CDR2 FNYEAQ. CDR3 size: 16 residues.

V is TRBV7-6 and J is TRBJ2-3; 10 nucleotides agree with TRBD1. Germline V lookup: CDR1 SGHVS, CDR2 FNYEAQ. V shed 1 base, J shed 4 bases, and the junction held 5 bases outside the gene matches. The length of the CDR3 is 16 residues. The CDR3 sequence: CASSLETGGVADTQYF. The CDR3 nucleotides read TGTGCCAGCAGCTTAGAGACAGGGGGCGTCGCAGATACGCAGTATTTT.

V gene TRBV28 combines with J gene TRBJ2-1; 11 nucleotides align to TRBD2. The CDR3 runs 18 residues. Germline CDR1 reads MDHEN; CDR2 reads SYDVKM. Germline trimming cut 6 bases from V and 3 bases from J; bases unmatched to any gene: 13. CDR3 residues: CASRRTGTSGYHYNEQFF. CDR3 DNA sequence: TGTGCCAGCAGACGTACCGGGACTAGCGGATACCACTACAATGAGCAGTTCTTC.

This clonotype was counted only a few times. The CDR3 sequence: CASPLGPGSFTEAFF. In nucleotides, the CDR3 is TGTGCCAGCCCATTGGGACCGGGGTCTTTCACTGAAGCTTTCTTT. The chain employs TRBV2 and TRBJ1-1, with D possibly being TRBD1 (5 bases). This CDR3 has 15 residues. The germline V gene has CDR1 SNHLY and CDR2 FYNNEI. Trimming stripped 8 bases from V and 4 bases from J, with 20 bases between.

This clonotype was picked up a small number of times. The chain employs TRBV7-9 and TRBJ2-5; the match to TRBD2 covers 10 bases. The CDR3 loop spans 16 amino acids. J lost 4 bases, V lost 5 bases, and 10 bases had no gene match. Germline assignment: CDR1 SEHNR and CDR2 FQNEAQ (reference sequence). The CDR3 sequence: CASSAAEAGGLETQYF. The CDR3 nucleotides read TGTGCCAGCAGCGCCGCGGAAGCGGGGGGGCTAGAGACCCAGTACTTC.

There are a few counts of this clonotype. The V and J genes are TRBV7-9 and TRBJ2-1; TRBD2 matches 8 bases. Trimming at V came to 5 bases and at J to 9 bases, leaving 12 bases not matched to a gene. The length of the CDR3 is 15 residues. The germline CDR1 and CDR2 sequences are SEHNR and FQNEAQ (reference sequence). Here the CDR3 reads CASSRSGGRIGEQFF. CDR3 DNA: TGTGCCAGCAGCCGCTCTGGCGGGAGGATAGGTGAGCAGTTCTTC.

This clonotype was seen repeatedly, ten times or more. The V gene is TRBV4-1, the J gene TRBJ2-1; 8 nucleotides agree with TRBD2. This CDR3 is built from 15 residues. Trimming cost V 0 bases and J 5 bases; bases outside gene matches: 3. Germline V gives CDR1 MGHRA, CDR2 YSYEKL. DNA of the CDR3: TGCGCCAGCAGCCAAGACTCACTAGCGGACAATGAGCAGTTCTTC. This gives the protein CASSQDSLADNEQFF.

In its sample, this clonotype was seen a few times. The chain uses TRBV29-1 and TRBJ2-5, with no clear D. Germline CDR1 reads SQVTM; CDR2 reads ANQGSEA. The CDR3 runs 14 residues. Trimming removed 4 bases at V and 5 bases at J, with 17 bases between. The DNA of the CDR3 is TGCAGCGTTGGACCCACGGCGATGGAGGAGACCCAGTACTTC. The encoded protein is CSVGPTAMEETQYF.

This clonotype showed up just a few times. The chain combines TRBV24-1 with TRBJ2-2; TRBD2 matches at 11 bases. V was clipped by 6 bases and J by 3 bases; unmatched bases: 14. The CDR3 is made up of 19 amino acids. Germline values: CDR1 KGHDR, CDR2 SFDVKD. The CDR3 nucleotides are TGTGCCACCAGTATGGACAGCCGGACTAGCGGGCATTACACCGGGGAGCTGTTTTTT. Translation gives CATSMDSRTSGHYTGELFF.

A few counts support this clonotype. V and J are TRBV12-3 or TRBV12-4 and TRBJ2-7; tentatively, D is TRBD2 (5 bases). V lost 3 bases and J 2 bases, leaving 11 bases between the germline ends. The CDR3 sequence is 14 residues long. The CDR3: CASSFSREAYEQYF. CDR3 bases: TGTGCCAGCAGTTTTAGTCGGGAAGCCTACGAGCAGTACTTC.

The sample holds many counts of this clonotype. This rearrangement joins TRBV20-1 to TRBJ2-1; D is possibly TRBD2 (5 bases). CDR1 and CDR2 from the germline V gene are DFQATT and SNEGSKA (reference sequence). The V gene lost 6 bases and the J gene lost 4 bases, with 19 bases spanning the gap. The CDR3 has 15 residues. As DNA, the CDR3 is TGCAGTGCCAACCCCCGGCCAGCGGCTTACAATGAGCAGTTCTTC. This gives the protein CSANPRPAAYNEQFF.

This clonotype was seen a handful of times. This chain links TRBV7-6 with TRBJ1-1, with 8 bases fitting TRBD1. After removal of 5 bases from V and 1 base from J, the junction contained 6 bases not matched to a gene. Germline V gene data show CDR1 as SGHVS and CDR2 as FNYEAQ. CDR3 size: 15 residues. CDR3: CASSLGTGSNTEAFF. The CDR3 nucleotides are TGTGCCAGCAGCCTCGGGACAGGATCGAACACTGAAGCTTTCTTT.

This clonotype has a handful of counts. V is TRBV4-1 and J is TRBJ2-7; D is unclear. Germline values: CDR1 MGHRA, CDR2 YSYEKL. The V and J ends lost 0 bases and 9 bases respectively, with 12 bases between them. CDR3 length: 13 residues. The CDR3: CASSQDLSAWQYV. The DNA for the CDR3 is TGCGCCAGCAGCCAAGATCTCAGTGCGTGGCAGTACGTC.

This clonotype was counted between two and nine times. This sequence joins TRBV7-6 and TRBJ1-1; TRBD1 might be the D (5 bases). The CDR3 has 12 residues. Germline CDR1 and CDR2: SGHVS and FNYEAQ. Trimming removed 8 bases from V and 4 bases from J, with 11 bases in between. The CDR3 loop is CASAKRGTEAFF. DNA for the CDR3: TGTGCCAGCGCAAAGAGGGGCACTGAAGCTTTCTTT.

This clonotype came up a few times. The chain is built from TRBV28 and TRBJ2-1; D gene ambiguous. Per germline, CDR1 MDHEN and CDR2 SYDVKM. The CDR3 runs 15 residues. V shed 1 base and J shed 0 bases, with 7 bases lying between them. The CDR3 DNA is TGTGCCAGCAGTTTATCCCAGAGCTCCTACAATGAGCAGTTCTTC. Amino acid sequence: CASSLSQSSYNEQFF.

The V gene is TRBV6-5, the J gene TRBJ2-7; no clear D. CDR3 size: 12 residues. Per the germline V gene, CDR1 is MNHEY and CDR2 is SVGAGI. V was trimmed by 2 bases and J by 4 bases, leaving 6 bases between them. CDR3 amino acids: CASSYNPYEQYF. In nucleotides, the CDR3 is TGTGCCAGCAGTTACAATCCGTACGAGCAGTACTTC.

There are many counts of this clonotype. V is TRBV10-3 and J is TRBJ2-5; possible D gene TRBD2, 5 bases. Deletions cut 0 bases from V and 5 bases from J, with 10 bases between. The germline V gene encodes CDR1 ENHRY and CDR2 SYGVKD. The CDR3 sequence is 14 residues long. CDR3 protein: CAISESDSLETQYF. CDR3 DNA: TGTGCCATCAGTGAGTCGGACTCCTTGGAGACCCAGTACTTC.

CDR3 nucleotides: TGTGCCAGCAGTTTGGCCGGTCAGCCCCAGCATTTT. Protein: CASSLAGQPQHF. J is TRBJ1-5 and V is TRBV27; D is unresolved. The ends were cut back, 3 bases at V and 6 bases at J, with 6 bases in the middle. The CDR3 contains 12 residues. Germline V lookup: CDR1 MNHEY, CDR2 SMNVEV (reference sequence).

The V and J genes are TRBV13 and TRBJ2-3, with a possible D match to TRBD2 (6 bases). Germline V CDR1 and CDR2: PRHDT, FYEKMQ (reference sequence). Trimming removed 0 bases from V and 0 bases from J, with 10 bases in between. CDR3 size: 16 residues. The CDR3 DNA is TGTGCCAGCAGCTTAGGCCTTGGGGGGAGCACAGATACGCAGTATTTT. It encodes CASSLGLGGSTDTQYF.

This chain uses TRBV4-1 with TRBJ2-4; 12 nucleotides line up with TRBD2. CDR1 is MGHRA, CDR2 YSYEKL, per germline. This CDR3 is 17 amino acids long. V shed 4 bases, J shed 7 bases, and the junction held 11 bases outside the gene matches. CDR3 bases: TGCGCCAGCAGCCCATCTGGGCTAGCGGGGGGGATCAACATTCAGTACTTC. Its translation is CASSPSGLAGGINIQYF.

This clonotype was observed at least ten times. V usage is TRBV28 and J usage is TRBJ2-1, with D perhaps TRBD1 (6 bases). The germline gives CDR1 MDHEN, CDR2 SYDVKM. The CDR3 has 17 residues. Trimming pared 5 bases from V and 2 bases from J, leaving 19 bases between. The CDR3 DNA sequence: TGTGCCAGCAGTCGACGATGGGACAAACGAGCCTACAATGAGCAGTTCTTC. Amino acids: CASSRRWDKRAYNEQFF.

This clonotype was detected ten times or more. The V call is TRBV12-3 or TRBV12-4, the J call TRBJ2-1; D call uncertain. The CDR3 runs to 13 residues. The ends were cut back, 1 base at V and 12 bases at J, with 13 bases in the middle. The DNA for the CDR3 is TGTGCCAGCAGTTTAGATGTAACCCCGGGGCAGTTCTTC. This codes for CASSLDVTPGQFF.

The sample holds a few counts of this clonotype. This CDR3 is CASSGSGTRNTGELFF. CDR3 bases: TGTGCCAGCAGCGGATCCGGGACAAGGAACACCGGGGAGCTGTTTTTT. The chain recombines TRBV9 with TRBJ2-2; D may be TRBD1 (6 bases). The V and J ends lost 3 bases and 1 base respectively, with 13 bases between them. The CDR3 is made up of 16 amino acids. Germline-derived CDR1 and CDR2 are SGDLS and YYNGEE. The whole variable domain, filled in from reference TRBV9 and TRBJ2-2, reads DSGVTQTPKHLITATGQRVTLRCSPRSGDLSVYWYQQSLDQGLQFLIQYYNGEERAKGNILERFSAQQFPDLHSELNLSSLELGDSALYFCASSGSGTRNTGELFFGEGSRLTVL.